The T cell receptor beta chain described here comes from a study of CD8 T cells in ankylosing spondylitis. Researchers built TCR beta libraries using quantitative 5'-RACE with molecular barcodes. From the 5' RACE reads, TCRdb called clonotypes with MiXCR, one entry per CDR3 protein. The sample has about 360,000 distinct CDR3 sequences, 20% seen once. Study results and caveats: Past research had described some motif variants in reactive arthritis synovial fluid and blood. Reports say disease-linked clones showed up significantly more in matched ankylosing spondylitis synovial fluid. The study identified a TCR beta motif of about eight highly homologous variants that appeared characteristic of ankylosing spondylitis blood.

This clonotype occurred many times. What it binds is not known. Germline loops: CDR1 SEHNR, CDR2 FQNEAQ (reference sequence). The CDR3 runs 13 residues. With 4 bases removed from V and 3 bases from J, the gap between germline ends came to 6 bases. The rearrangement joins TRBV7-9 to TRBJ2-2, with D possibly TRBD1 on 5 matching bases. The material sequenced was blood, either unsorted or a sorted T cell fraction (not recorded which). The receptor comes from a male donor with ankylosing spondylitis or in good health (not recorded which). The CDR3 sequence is CASSSGYTGELFF. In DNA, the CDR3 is TGTGCCAGCAGCTCAGGGTACACCGGGGAGCTGTTTTTT.